These 21 T cell receptor beta chains were all obtained from the same sample, sequenced in a study of T cell responses to AZD1222 COVID-19 vaccine. Measured with immunoSEQ multiplex PCR; TCRdb has only the in-frame clones, and not every one. The table lists about 130,000 clones, 80% to 90% of them singletons. Sequenced here: peripheral blood, sampled on day 0 of AZD1222 vaccination. These receptors all come from an adult in good health.

V gene TRBV7-7 combines with J gene TRBJ2-1, with 8 positions matching TRBD2. There are 15 residues in the CDR3. Looked up from germline, CDR1 is SSHAT and CDR2 is FNYEAQ (reference sequence). Unmatched junction bases numbered 5, after V lost 5 bases and J lost 2 bases. The CDR3 region has the DNA TGTGCCAGCAGCCCAACTAGCGGTACCTACAATGAGCAGTTCTTC. Translation gives CASSPTSGTYNEQFF.

The chain joins TRBV7-9 to TRBJ2-7, with TRBD1 as a possible D gene (5 bases). This CDR3 spans 13 amino acids. Germline V gene data show CDR1 as SEHNR and CDR2 as FQNEAQ (reference sequence). V lost 0 bases and J lost 6, with 9 bases in between. Here the CDR3 DNA reads TGTGCCAGCAGCTTAGCAGGGGCCGGCGAGCAGTACTTC. Its protein is CASSLAGAGEQYF.

This clone appeared once. The chain couples TRBV5-1 to TRBJ2-3; 10 bases are shared with TRBD1. Trimming removed 2 bases from V and 1 base from J; junction bases left unmatched: 1. Germline lookup yields CDR1 SGHRS and CDR2 YFSETQ. This CDR3 is 15 amino acids long. The CDR3 sequence is CASSFGTGGTDTQYF. The CDR3 DNA is TGCGCCAGCAGCTTCGGGACAGGGGGCACAGATACGCAGTATTTT.

The chain combines TRBV30 with TRBJ1-2; 8 bases align to TRBD1. The V segment lost 0 bases and the J segment 4 bases; nucleotides outside the gene matches: 7. This CDR3 has 15 amino acids. Germline V gene sequence: CDR1 GTSNPN, CDR2 SVGIG (reference sequence). For the CDR3, the DNA is TGTGCCTGGAGTGTAGGGACAGGCGTTTCCTATGGCTACACCTTC. Protein sequence: CAWSVGTGVSYGYTF.

The J gene is TRBJ2-2, the V gene TRBV6-4; D gene uncertain. The CDR3 covers 13 residues. Germline CDR1 and CDR2: MRHNA and SNTAGT. V lost 7 bases and J 2 bases, leaving 8 bases between the germline ends. The CDR3 region is CASTRLNTGELFF. CDR3 coding DNA: TGTGCCAGCACGCGCCTAAACACCGGGGAGCTGTTTTTT.

This chain links TRBV4-1 with TRBJ2-1; TRBD2 agrees at 8 bases. Per germline, CDR1 MGHRA and CDR2 YSYEKL. V lost 4 bases to trimming and J lost 2 bases; unmatched junction nucleotides: 10. The CDR3 is 17 residues long. CDR3 protein: CASSLEGTGGAYNEQFF. In DNA, the CDR3 is TGCGCCAGCAGCCTCGAGGGTACCGGGGGGGCCTACAATGAGCAGTTCTTC.

The genes are TRBV11-2 and TRBJ1-4; tentative D call: TRBD1 (6 bases). Germline V CDR1 and CDR2: SGHAT, FQNNGV. The V end was cut by 5 bases, the J end by 7 bases, with 14 bases between. This CDR3 spans 14 amino acids. For the CDR3, the DNA is TGTGCCAGCAGCCGGGGGCGCGAGGTTGAAAAACTGTTTTTT. This encodes CASSRGREVEKLFF. The full variable domain, in which reference TRBV11-2 and TRBJ1-4 provide the parts outside the CDR3, is EAGVAQSPRYKIIEKRQSVAFWCNPISGHATLYWYQQILGQGPKLLIQFQNNGVVDDSQLPKDRFSAERLKGVDSTLKIQPAKLEDSAVYLCASSRGREVEKLFFGSGTQLSVL.

This chain links TRBV7-3 with TRBJ2-2; TRBD1 matches at 9 bases. The trim removed 4 bases at V and 6 bases at J, leaving 3 bases unmatched. This CDR3 has 14 residues. Germline values: CDR1 SGHTA, CDR2 FQGTGA. DNA for the CDR3: TGTGCCAGCAGCTCCGGGACAGGGTCCGGGGAGCTGTTTTTT. This translates into CASSSGTGSGELFF.

This clone occurred once. The chain joins TRBV30 to TRBJ1-2; D is unresolved. Per the germline V gene, CDR1 is GTSNPN and CDR2 is SVGIG (reference sequence). This CDR3 is built from 14 residues. With 3 bases removed from V and 0 bases from J, the gap between germline ends came to 11 bases. CDR3 loop: CAWSRGTTNYGYTF. The CDR3 DNA reads TGTGCCTGGAGCCGGGGTACAACTAACTATGGCTACACCTTC.

This sequence joins TRBV11-3 and TRBJ1-1, with a tentative D call TRBD1 (6 bases). This CDR3 has 16 residues. The V gene lost 4 bases and the J gene lost 1 base, with 16 bases spanning the gap. Germline CDR1 SGHNT, CDR2 YENEEA. The CDR3: CASSSGGWRGNTEAFF. The CDR3 DNA reads as TGTGCCAGCAGCTCGGGGGGCTGGAGGGGGAACACTGAAGCTTTCTTT.

V and J are TRBV29-1 and TRBJ1-3; unclear D gene. Germline-derived CDR1 and CDR2 are SQVTM and ANQGSEA. V lost 7 bases, J lost 4 bases, and 14 bases lay in between. CDR3 size: 13 residues. The CDR3, as DNA: TGCAGCGCCACAGAGGCTTCCGGAAACACCATATATTTT. This encodes CSATEASGNTIYF.

The chain is built from TRBV28 and TRBJ2-2; 7 positions match TRBD2. Germline loops: CDR1 MDHEN, CDR2 SYDVKM. There are 15 residues in the CDR3. After removal of 2 bases from V and 3 bases from J, the junction contained 3 bases not matched to a gene. The CDR3 DNA is TGTGCCAGCAGTTTAGGGGGAGGGGACACCGGGGAGCTGTTTTTT. Encoded protein: CASSLGGGDTGELFF.

The rearrangement joins TRBV5-1 to TRBJ2-7; D gene unclear. The germline V gene encodes CDR1 SGHRS and CDR2 YFSETQ. V lost 0 bases and J 0 bases, leaving 7 bases between the germline ends. This CDR3 contains 14 residues. The CDR3 here is CASSLVWGSYEQYF. The DNA of the CDR3 is TGCGCCAGCAGCTTGGTATGGGGCTCCTACGAGCAGTACTTC.

This chain links TRBV27 with TRBJ2-5, with 7 bases lining up with TRBD1. The germline V gene has CDR1 MNHEY and CDR2 SMNVEV (reference sequence). V lost 0 bases to trimming and J lost 5 bases; unmatched junction nucleotides: 3. The CDR3 has 14 amino acids. This CDR3 is CASSLSPRGETQYF. The CDR3 DNA sequence: TGTGCCAGCAGTTTATCCCCCAGGGGGGAGACCCAGTACTTC.

The chain is built from TRBV2 and TRBJ1-5; D unresolved. The V gene's germline CDR1 is SNHLY and CDR2 FYNNEI. Trimming took 4 bases from V and 1 from J, leaving 11 bases between them. This CDR3 comprises 15 residues. For the CDR3, the DNA is TGTGCCAGCAGTGTGTCGGACGGAAGCAATCAGCCCCAGCATTTT. This gives the protein CASSVSDGSNQPQHF.

This rearrangement joins TRBV7-6 to TRBJ1-5; D is possibly TRBD1 (5 bases). Germline assignment: CDR1 SGHVS and CDR2 FNYEAQ. The V end lost 5 bases, the J end lost 7 bases, and 12 bases lay between the germline ends. There are 13 residues in the CDR3. In nucleotides, the CDR3 is TGTGCCAGCAGCAAGACAGAAGGCCAGCCCCAGCATTTT. This sequence encodes CASSKTEGQPQHF.

This chain uses TRBV25-1 with TRBJ2-7; D may match TRBD1 or TRBD2 (5 bases each). The V end lost 5 bases, the J end lost 7 bases, and 21 bases lay between the germline ends. CDR1 is MGHDK, CDR2 SYGVNS, per germline. CDR3 length: 15 amino acids. The CDR3: CASSRGLGTMGEQYF. As DNA, the CDR3 is TGTGCCAGCAGTCGCGGACTCGGGACCATGGGGGAGCAGTACTTC.

The V gene is TRBV6-5, the J gene TRBJ1-2; 11 bases agree with TRBD1. From germline, CDR1 is MNHEY and CDR2 SVGAGI. The CDR3 loop spans 14 amino acids. Trimming removed 6 bases from V and 5 bases from J; junction bases left unmatched: 5. CDR3 nucleotide sequence: TGTGCCAGCAGACTAGGGACAGGGGGGTATGGCTACACCTTC. Its protein is CASRLGTGGYGYTF.

In its sample, this clone was seen once. Different DNA sequences within this sample yield the same CDR3. The J gene is TRBJ2-7, the V gene TRBV5-6, with D possibly matching TRBD1 (5 bases). This CDR3 comprises 13 residues. Germline V lookup: CDR1 SGHDT, CDR2 YYEEEE. V was clipped by 1 base and J by 2 bases, with 7 bases between them. The CDR3 protein is CASSLRGPYEQYF. In DNA, the CDR3 is TGTGCCAGCAGCTTGAGGGGCCCCTACGAGCAGTACTTC.

The V gene is TRBV30, the J gene TRBJ1-1; the match to TRBD1 covers 7 bases. The J segment lost 3 bases and the V segment lost 1 base, leaving 5 bases of the junction unmatched. Per germline, CDR1 GTSNPN and CDR2 SVGIG (reference sequence). The CDR3 runs 14 residues. Written as DNA, the CDR3 is TGTGCCTGGAGTGCGACAACAGGGGACACTGAAGCTTTCTTT. It is translated as CAWSATTGDTEAFF. Variable domain in full (rest from reference TRBV30 and TRBJ1-1): SQTIHQWPATLVQPVGSPLSLECTVEGTSNPNLYWYRQAAGRGLQLLFYSVGIGQISSEVPQNLSASRPQDRQFILSSKKLLLSDSGFYLCAWSATTGDTEAFFGQGTRLTVV.

The genes are TRBV10-3 and TRBJ2-1, with TRBD2 identical over 9 bases. The CDR3 totals 14 residues. Germline V lookup: CDR1 ENHRY, CDR2 SYGVKD. V was clipped by 4 bases and J by 4 bases; unmatched bases: 2. In DNA form, the CDR3 reads TGTGCCATCAGTGGACTAGCGGAATACAATGAGCAGTTCTTC. It translates to CAISGLAEYNEQFF.